The clone carrying this T cell receptor beta chain occurred a few times. As yet, its antigen is unknown. Germline V gene sequence: CDR1 SEHNR, CDR2 FQNEAQ (reference sequence). The CDR3 is 13 amino acids. V dropped 2 bases and J dropped 5 bases, with 9 bases sitting between them. The record originates from a study of beta chain features in type 1 diabetes. Study results and caveats: The similarity of naive, central memory and Treg TCRB repertoires appeared greater among patients than among healthy donors. A moderate, significant TCRB CDR3 shortening appeared in type 1 diabetes across four CD4+ subsets. Sequencing used cDNA, and cells with high TCR expression could therefore be over-represented.

Every isolated RNA sample was fully reverse transcribed, so sequencing captured expressed TCRB transcripts. Using immunoSEQ multiplex PCR, the repertoire was profiled, and TCRdb retains in-frame clones only, with some absent. The table has about 330,000 clones, about 10% seen once. The receptor comes from a woman younger than 45 in good health. The specimen was naive CD4+ T cells from blood. The chain uses TRBV7-9 and TRBJ1-1, with TRBD1 as a possible D gene (5 bases). In DNA, the CDR3 is TGTGCCAGCAGCTTACAGGGTCAAACTGAAGCTTTCTTT. This translates into CASSLQGQTEAFF.